The TCR beta chain under discussion was sequenced for a study of T-cell reconstitution after alpha-beta-depleted transplantation in children. Study results and limitations: Newly produced T cells mostly accounted for T-cell counts and diversity one year post-transplant.

This clonotype was detected many times. Its antigen is undetermined. The CDR3 is 12 amino acids. The V end was cut by 8 bases, the J end by 9 bases, with 16 bases between. Germline V gene lookup returns CDR1 MNHEY and CDR2 SVGAGI. Unique molecular identifiers were incorporated into the prepared TCRbeta library. TCRdb processed the PCR reads anew with MiXCR; each CDR3 protein has one entry. The top ten hold under 6% of the sample, which has 780,000 or so distinct CDR3 sequences, under 20% seen once. This sequence originates from a male patient aged 5 to 17 who had a stem cell transplant for acute lymphoblastic leukemia, so the T cells may come from the graft donor. Sequenced material: PBMCs, mostly from graft donor cells, taken 360 days after TCRalphabeta/CD19-depleted stem cell transplant. The V gene is TRBV6-5, the J gene TRBJ1-2; perhaps TRBD1 as D (6 bases). CDR3 sequence reads: CASAVQGFSYTF. The CDR3, as DNA: TGTGCCAGCGCGGTCCAGGGGTTCAGCTACACCTTC.